This TCR beta chain was captured in a study of molecular identifiers for immune sequencing clone quantification. Study at large: Split five ways in replicates, RNA from about 20,000 or 100,000 naive CD8 cells had four portions sequenced. Study-wide points: In naive cells, under 1% of molecules belonged to clones above 20 RNA copies, against over 98% in effector cells. Spiked Jurkat TCR RNA from one cell was reportedly detectable among one million naive cells.

With regard to this clonotype: The antigen remains undetermined. One end of the junction is discordant with germline, which a read error may explain.

TCRdb redid the calling of the PCR reads with MiXCR, one entry per CDR3 protein. The data contain approximately 320,000 distinct CDR3 sequences, 24% of them singletons. CDR3 length equals 13 residues. CDR1 and CDR2 (germline): SNHLY, FYNNEI. Each library that profiled naive CD8 cells came from around 20,000 to 990,000 sorted cells with 10%, 30% or 50% RNA. The V and J genes are TRBV2 and TRBJ2-3; D uncertain. The source material was naive CD8+ T cells from blood, with Jurkat cell RNA spiked in. Specified subset: FACS-sorted CD8+CD4-CCR7+CD45RA+ naive T cells. This receptor was identified in a human donor in good health. Some libraries in this study had Jurkat cell RNA spiked in. CDR3 in DNA: TGTGCCAGCAGTGAATACGACACATATACGCAGTATTTT. Translation: CASSEYDTYTQYF.